This T cell receptor beta chain was observed in a study of OX40 agonist ivuxolimab in advanced cancers. Study outcomes and limitations: What antigens the expanded peripheral T cells recognized was never established. At 0.1 to 3.0 mg/kg and by week 6, CD4+ and CD8+ T cells in the blood had expanded clonally.

This clone occurred once. No antigen is known for it. Libraries were prepared by immunoSEQ multiplex PCR; TCRdb keeps only in-frame clonotypes and omits some of them. The repertoire holds about 43,000 clones, with around 87% as singletons. Between the trimmed V and J ends, which lost 5 bases and 0 bases, there was a span of 17 bases. There are 16 residues in the CDR3. The germline V gene has CDR1 MDHEN and CDR2 SYDVKM. The receptor's source is an adult with an advanced solid tumor such as melanoma, head and neck, liver or kidney cancer. The V gene is TRBV28, the J gene TRBJ2-7, with D perhaps being TRBD1 or TRBD2 (5 bases each). Sequenced material: CD4+ or CD8+ T cells sorted from blood, taken in a trial of the OX40 agonist ivuxolimab. CDR3 bases: TGTGCCAGCAGTCCGCTGGTGGGGGTGAGCTCCTACGAGCAGTACTTC. It codes for CASSPLVGVSSYEQYF.